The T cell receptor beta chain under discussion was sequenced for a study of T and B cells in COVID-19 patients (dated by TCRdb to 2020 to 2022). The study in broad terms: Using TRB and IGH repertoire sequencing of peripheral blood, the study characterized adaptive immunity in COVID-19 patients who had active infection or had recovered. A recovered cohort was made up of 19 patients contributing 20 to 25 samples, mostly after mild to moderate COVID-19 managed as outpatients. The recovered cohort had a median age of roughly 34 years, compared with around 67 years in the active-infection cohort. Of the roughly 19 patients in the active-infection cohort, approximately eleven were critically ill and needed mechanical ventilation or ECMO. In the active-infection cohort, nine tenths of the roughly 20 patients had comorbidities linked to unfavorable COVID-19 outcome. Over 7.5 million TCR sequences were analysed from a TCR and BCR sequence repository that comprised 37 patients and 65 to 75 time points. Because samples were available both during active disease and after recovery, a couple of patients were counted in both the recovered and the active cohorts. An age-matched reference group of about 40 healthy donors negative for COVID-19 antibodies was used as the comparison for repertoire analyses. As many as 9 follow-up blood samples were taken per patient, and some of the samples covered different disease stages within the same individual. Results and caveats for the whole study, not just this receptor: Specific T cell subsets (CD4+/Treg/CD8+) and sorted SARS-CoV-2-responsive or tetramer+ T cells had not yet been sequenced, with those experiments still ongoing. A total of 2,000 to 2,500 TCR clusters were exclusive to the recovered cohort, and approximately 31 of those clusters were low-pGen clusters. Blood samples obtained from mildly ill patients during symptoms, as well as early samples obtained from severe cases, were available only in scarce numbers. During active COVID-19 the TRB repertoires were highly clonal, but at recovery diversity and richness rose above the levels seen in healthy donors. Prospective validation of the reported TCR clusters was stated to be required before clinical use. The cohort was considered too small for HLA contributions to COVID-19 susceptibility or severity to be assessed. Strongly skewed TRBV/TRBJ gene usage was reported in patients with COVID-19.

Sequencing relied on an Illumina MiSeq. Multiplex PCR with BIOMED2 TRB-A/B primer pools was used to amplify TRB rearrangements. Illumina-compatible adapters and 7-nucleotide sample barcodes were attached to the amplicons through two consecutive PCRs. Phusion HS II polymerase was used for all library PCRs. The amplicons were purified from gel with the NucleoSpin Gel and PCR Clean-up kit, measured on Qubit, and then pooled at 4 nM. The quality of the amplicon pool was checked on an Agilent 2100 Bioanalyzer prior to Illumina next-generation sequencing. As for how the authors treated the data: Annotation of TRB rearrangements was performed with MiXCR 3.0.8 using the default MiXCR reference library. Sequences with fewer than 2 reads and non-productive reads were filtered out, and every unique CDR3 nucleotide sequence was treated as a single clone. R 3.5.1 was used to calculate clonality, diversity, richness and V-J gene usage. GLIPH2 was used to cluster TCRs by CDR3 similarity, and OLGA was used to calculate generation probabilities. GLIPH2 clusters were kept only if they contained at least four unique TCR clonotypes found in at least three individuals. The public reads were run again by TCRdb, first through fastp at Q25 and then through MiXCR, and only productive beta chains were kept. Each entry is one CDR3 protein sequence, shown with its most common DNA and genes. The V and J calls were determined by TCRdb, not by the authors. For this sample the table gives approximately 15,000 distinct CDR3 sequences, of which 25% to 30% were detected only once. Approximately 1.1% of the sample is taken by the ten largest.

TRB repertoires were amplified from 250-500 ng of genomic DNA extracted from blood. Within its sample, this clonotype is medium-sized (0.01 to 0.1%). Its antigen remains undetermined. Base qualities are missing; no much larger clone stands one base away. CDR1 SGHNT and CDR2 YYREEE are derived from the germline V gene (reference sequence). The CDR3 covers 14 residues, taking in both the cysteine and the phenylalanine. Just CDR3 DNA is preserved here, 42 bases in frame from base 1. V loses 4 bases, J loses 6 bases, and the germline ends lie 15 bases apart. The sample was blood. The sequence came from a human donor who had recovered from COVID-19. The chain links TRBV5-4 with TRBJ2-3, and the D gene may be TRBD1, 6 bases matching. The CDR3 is CASSPGQFSDTQYF. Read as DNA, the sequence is TGTGCCAGCAGCCCGGGACAATTCAGCGATACGCAGTATTTT.